The rows below give T cell receptor beta chains drawn from one sample of a study of blood T cell repertoires in COVID-19. Assay used: immunoSEQ multiplex PCR; TCRdb lists only in-frame clones, some missing. The table has hundreds of thousands of clones, 89% seen once. Sequencing was carried out using peripheral blood. Every receptor here comes from an older woman with acute or convalescent COVID-19. The CDR3 runs from the conserved cysteine through the conserved F or W. D genes are given only for firm matches. Expanded clones are given a class, and other clones once, few, many or no size at all.

V gene	clone size	D gene	J gene	CDR3 protein	CDR3 DNA
TRBV7-2	.	.	TRBJ2-2	CASSLSGGPEGELFF	TGTGCCAGCAGCCTTAGCGGAGGCCCCGAGGGGGAGCTGTTTTTT
TRBV15	.	.	TRBJ1-3	CATSSKTAGSGNTIYF	TGTGCCACCAGCAGCAAGACAGCAGGCTCTGGAAACACCATATATTTT
TRBV7-9	.	TRBD2	TRBJ2-1	CASSPGLAWNEQFF	TGTGCCAGCAGCCCCGGACTAGCTTGGAATGAGCAGTTCTTC
TRBV4-3	.	.	TRBJ1-5	CASSQAAGVGNQPQHF	TGCGCCAGCAGCCAAGCCGCAGGGGTCGGCAATCAGCCCCAGCATTTT
TRBV6-5	.	.	TRBJ1-2	CASIGLNYGYTF	TGTGCCAGCATAGGACTTAACTATGGCTACACCTTC
TRBV5-6	.	.	TRBJ2-7	CASSVSYEQYF	TGTGCCAGCAGCGTGAGCTACGAGCAGTACTTC
TRBV7-2	.	TRBD2	TRBJ2-7	CASSLAVWGGAFGEQYF	TGTGCCAGCAGCTTAGCGGTTTGGGGAGGGGCCTTTGGGGAGCAGTACTTC
TRBV30	.	TRBD1	TRBJ1-2	CAWIRTGTDYGYTF	TGTGCCTGGATCCGGACAGGGACGGACTATGGCTACACCTTC
TRBV28	.	.	TRBJ1-1	CASSYLFWGRGNTEAFF	TGTGCCAGCAGTTATCTCTTTTGGGGGAGGGGGAACACTGAAGCTTTCTTT
TRBV19	.	TRBD2	TRBJ2-2	CASSIVGGTGELFF	TGTGCCAGTAGTATCGTCGGGGGGACCGGGGAGCTGTTTTTT
TRBV9	few	.	TRBJ2-2	CASSVAGHRVNTGELFF	TGTGCCAGCAGCGTAGCTGGTCACAGGGTTAACACCGGGGAGCTGTTTTTT
TRBV6-6	.	.	TRBJ1-4	CASSPSYGGGFATNEKLFF	TGTGCCAGCAGTCCTAGTTATGGGGGCGGCTTTGCAACTAATGAAAAACTGTTTTTT
TRBV7-2	few	.	TRBJ2-2	CASSLIAGTGELFF	TGTGCCAGCAGCTTAATAGCTGGAACCGGGGAGCTGTTTTTT
TRBV6-4	.	.	TRBJ2-1	CASSDSGLGSSYNEQFF	TGTGCCAGCAGTGACTCTGGGTTGGGGAGCTCCTACAATGAGCAGTTCTTC
TRBV30	.	TRBD1	TRBJ2-5	CAWTQRGLGETQYF	TGTGCCTGGACCCAAAGGGGGCTAGGAGAGACCCAGTACTTC
TRBV7-3	.	TRBD2	TRBJ2-1	CASSLAAGGQGREQFF	TGTGCCAGCAGCTTAGCGGCGGGAGGGCAGGGGAGGGAGCAGTTCTTC
TRBV11-2	.	.	TRBJ1-1	CASSLGGWGNTEAFF	TGTGCCAGCAGCTTAGGCGGGTGGGGGAACACTGAAGCTTTCTTT
TRBV6-2/TRBV6-3	.	.	TRBJ1-1	CASSYSGRRSYRMNTEAFF	TGTGCCAGCAGTTACTCCGGACGGAGGAGTTACAGAATGAACACTGAAGCTTTCTTT
TRBV2	few	.	TRBJ1-2	CASSRGATNYGYTF	TGTGCCAGCAGTCGGGGGGCGACCAACTATGGCTACACCTTC
TRBV9	.	TRBD1	TRBJ1-5	CASSVDQGGGNQPQHF	TGTGCCAGCAGCGTAGATCAGGGGGGAGGCAATCAGCCCCAGCATTTT
TRBV19	.	.	TRBJ1-1	CASSSRTVNTEAFF	TGTGCCAGTAGTAGCCGGACAGTAAACACTGAAGCTTTCTTT
TRBV4-2	once	TRBD1	TRBJ2-3	CASSQEDRGGDTQYF	TGTGCCAGCAGCCAAGAAGACAGGGGTGGAGATACGCAGTATTTT
TRBV11-3	once	.	TRBJ2-3	CASSSPGSSTDTQYF	TGTGCCAGCAGCTCCCCGGGATCTAGCACAGATACGCAGTATTTT
TRBV30	few	TRBD2	TRBJ2-1	CAWSVLPSGSLGFF	TGTGCCTGGAGTGTACTCCCTAGCGGGAGTCTGGGGTTCTTC